This T cell receptor (beta chain) stems from a study of T cell responses to AZD1222 COVID-19 vaccine. General study points: Spike-specific TCRs gained breadth and depth after people received two AZD1222 doses. Epitopes outside B.1.351 and B.1.1.7 mutated regions reportedly drew nearly half of spike TCRs. White British donors predominated, females outnumbered males, and clonal diversity was possibly underestimated.

Germline V gene sequence: CDR1 GTSNPN, CDR2 SVGIG (reference sequence). There are 15 residues in the CDR3. V dropped 0 bases and J dropped 2 bases, with 11 bases sitting between them. To note about this clone: Antigen: not known.

Produced via immunoSEQ multiplex PCR; TCRdb's table is partial and in-frame only. Of 130,000 or so clones in the sample, about 90% were seen once. The receptor was isolated from an adult in good health. This sequence joins TRBV30 and TRBJ2-1, with D possibly being TRBD1 (5 bases). The source was peripheral blood, collected on day 0 of AZD1222 vaccination. CDR3 loop: CAWSVRAGTYNEQFF. DNA of the CDR3: TGTGCCTGGAGTGTACGGGCAGGGACCTACAATGAGCAGTTCTTC.